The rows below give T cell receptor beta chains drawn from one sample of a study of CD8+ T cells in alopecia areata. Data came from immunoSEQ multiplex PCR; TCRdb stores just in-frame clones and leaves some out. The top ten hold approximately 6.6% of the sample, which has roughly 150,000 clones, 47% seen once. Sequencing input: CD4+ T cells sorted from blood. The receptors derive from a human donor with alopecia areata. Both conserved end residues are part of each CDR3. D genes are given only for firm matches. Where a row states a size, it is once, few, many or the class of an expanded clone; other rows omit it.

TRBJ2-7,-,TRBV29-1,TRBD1,TGCAGCGCCCAGACAGGGGTCCCCTACGAGCAGTACTTC,CSAQTGVPYEQYF
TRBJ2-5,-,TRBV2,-,TGTGCCAGCACCGGGACAAGACTCCAAGAGACCCAGTACTTC,CASTGTRLQETQYF
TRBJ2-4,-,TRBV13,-,TGTGCCAGCAGCTTCTGGTTAGCCAAAAACATTCAGTACTTC,CASSFWLAKNIQYF
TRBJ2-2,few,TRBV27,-,TGTGCCAGCAGTTTATTCGAGGAGCTGTTTTTT,CASSLFEELFF
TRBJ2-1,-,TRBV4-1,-,TGCGCCAGCAGTAGCGTAATTGAGCAGTTCTTC,CASSSVIEQFF
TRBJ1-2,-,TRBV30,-,TGTGCCTGGACCAGGGACCGGGACTATGGCTACACCTTC,CAWTRDRDYGYTF
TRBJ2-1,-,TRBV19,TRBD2,TGTGCCAGTAGTGAATCTCCGTTAGCGGGAGGATATACGGATGAGCAGTTCTTC,CASSESPLAGGYTDEQFF
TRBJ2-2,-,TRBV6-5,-,TGTGCCAGCAGTTCCAGGAACACCGGGGAGCTGTTTTTT,CASSSRNTGELFF
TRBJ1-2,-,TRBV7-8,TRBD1,TGTGCCAGCAGCTTAGCAGGGGGCCGGACCTTC,CASSLAGGRTF
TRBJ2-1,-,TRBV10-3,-,TGTGCCATCAGTGAGGCGGGAACGAAGCCCATTGAGCAGTTCTTC,CAISEAGTKPIEQFF
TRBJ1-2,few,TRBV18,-,TGTGCCAGCTCATCTGGTGAGGGATTTGGTGGCTACACCTTC,CASSSGEGFGGYTF
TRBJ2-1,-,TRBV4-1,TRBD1,TGCGCCAGCAGCCGCATGCTGCGGGCCGGGACAGGGAGTTTCAATGAGCAGTTCTTC,CASSRMLRAGTGSFNEQFF
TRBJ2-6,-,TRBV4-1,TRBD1,TGCGCCAGCAGCCAAGTCGGCTCGGGACAGGGAGTTTCTGGGGCCAACGTCCTGACTTTC,CASSQVGSGQGVSGANVLTF
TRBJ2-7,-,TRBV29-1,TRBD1,TGCAGCGTCGTCCAGGGGGCGCGCTACGAGCAGTACTTC,CSVVQGARYEQYF
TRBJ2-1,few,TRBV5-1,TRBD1,TGCGCCAGCAGCTTCGGGACAGACCTCTACAATGAGCAGTTCTTC,CASSFGTDLYNEQFF
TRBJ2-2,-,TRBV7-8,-,TGTGCCAGCAGCTACCTGGGGGCAGGGGTCACCGGGGAGCTGTTTTTT,CASSYLGAGVTGELFF
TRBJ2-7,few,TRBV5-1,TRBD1,TGCGCCAGCAGCCGGGCGGCAGGGGGAATGGACGAGCAGTACTTC,CASSRAAGGMDEQYF
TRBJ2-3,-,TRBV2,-,TGTGCCATCAGACGGGATCGTGGCACAGATACGCAGTATTTT,CAIRRDRGTDTQYF
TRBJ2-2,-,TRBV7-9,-,TGTGCCAGCAGCACCACGAGCGGGCCCACCGGGGAGCTGTTTTTT,CASSTTSGPTGELFF
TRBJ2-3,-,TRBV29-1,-,TGCAGCGTGACTAGTTCAGATACGCAGTATTTT,CSVTSSDTQYF
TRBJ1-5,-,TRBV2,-,TGTGCCAGCAGTGATGTCGGAGGGCGTCAGCCCCAGCATTTT,CASSDVGGRQPQHF
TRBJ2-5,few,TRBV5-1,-,TGCGCCAGCAGTCCCAGGGGTTGGGAGACCCAGTACTTC,CASSPRGWETQYF
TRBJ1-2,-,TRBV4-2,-,TGTGCCAGCAGCCAAGCAGGAAAAGGCGGCTACACCTTC,CASSQAGKGGYTF
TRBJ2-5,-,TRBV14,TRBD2,TGTGCCAGCAGTACGACTAGCGGGTCAGTTTGGACCCAGTACTTC,CASSTTSGSVWTQYF
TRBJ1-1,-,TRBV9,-,TGTGCCAGTGGTAAAGTTGGAGATCCTGAAGCTTTCTTT,CASGKVGDPEAFF
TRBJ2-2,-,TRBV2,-,TGTGCCAGCAGGCCCGGACAGCTAAACACCGGGGAGCTGTTTTTT,CASRPGQLNTGELFF
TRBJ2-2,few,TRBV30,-,TGTGCCTGGAGTGGACGGAGGAGGACCGGGGAGCTGTTTTTT,CAWSGRRRTGELFF
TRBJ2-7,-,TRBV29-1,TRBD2,TGCAGCGCTGGAGGGACTAGCGGGACCTACGAGCAGTACTTC,CSAGGTSGTYEQYF
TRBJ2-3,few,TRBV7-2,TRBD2,TGTGCCAGCAGCCGTCAAGCGGGAGTCACAGATACGCAGTATTTT,CASSRQAGVTDTQYF